This TCR beta chain appears in the sequencing data of a study of vaccination and CD4 T cells after COVID-19. Treatment here: approximately 9-day PBMC culture with coronavirus spike peptide pools or control peptides (ViraFEST assay). Points on this clonotype: Its antigen is unknown.

Germline CDR1 is SGHDN and CDR2 is FVKESK. Deletions cut 3 bases from V and 4 bases from J, with 10 bases between. The CDR3 has 14 residues. Sequencing of cultured CD4+ T cell DNA used the Oncomine TCR Beta short-read assay. Each CDR3 protein is one row after TCRdb ran MiXCR on the PCR reads. The table records about 16,000 distinct CDR3 sequences, 52% of them present only once. The chain uses TRBV14 and TRBJ1-5; maybe TRBD1 (5 bases). The sample consisted of CD4+ T cells from blood, cultured in vitro, taken before SARS-CoV-2 vaccination. This receptor was identified in a human donor who had recovered from COVID-19. CDR3 amino acids: CASSQAGGNQPQHF. CDR3 DNA: TGTGCCAGCAGCCAGGCCGGGGGAAATCAGCCCCAGCATTTT.